This T cell receptor (beta chain) was sequenced during a study of PD-1 blockade in classical Hodgkin lymphoma. General study results and limits: By cycle point C4D1, TCR diversity had risen significantly in CD4+ cells (but not CD8+ cells).

The table came from immunoSEQ multiplex PCR; TCRdb's copy has only in-frame clones and leaves some out. This sample has nearly 100,000 clones, with around 80% found just once. For this clone: Its antigen is currently unknown.

After autologous stem cell transplantation all patients relapsed, and prior brentuximab vedotin exposure differed between cohorts. The CDR3 has 15 amino acids. Trimming pared 5 bases from V and 3 bases from J, leaving 15 bases between. CDR1 is LGHNA, CDR2 YNFKEQ, per germline. This TCR derives from a human donor with classical Hodgkin lymphoma. The chain couples TRBV4-2 to TRBJ2-3; no firm D call. Specimen: peripheral blood mononuclear cells (PBMCs), collected at baseline. The CDR3 spells CASSLDPVPTDTQYF. DNA for the CDR3: TGTGCCAGCAGCTTGGATCCGGTCCCGACAGATACGCAGTATTTT.